This T cell receptor (beta chain) was identified during a study of blood T cell repertoires in COVID-19. Overall study context: Acute and convalescent COVID-19 specimens originated in the United States, Italy and Spain. PBMCs, B-cell-depleted T cells, or T cells provided the cDNA or gDNA that made up the material.

Germline V gene sequence: CDR1 ENHRY, CDR2 SYGVKD. CDR3 size: 15 residues. V lost 2 bases and J lost 4; bases outside the gene matches: 1. Authors' data handling: How many nucleated cells were present was estimated from reference gene primer amplification. Measured with immunoSEQ multiplex PCR; TCRdb has only the in-frame clones, and not every one. The V and J calls and clone size come from that table; D and trimming were worked out from the DNA. The sample carries some 130,000 clones, around 83% recorded once. This clone was seen a few times. The V and J genes are TRBV10-3 and TRBJ1-4, with 10 bases aligning to TRBD1. The clonotype originates from a middle-aged man with active or convalescent COVID-19. Sample: peripheral blood. This CDR3 reads CAISEGTGVNEKLFF. CDR3 coding DNA: TGTGCCATCAGTGAGGGGACAGGGGTTAATGAAAAACTGTTTTTT.